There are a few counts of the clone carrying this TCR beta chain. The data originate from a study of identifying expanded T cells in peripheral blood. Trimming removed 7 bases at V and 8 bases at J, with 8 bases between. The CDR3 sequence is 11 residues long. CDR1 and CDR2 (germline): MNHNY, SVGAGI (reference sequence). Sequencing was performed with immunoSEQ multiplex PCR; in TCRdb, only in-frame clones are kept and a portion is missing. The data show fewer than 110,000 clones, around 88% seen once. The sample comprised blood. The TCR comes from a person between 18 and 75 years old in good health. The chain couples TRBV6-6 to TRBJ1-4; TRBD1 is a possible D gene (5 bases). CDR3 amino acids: CASTGYEKLFF. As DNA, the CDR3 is TGTGCCAGCACAGGGTACGAAAAACTGTTTTTT.